These 5 T cell receptor beta chains originate from one sample sequenced in a study of shared clonotypes between healthy human individuals (dated by TCRdb to 2018 to 2020). The protocol used for the library was the immunoSEQ multiplex PCR assay. TCRdb retrieved this table from immuneACCESS and kept in-frame rearrangements only. Not all clones are present; in checked studies, unresolved V genes account for under half, and no reason is known for the remainder. This sample comprises about 1 million clones, approximately 68% of them detected only once. The ten largest clones capture about 1.5% of the sample. Sequencing was carried out using memory CD4+ T cells sorted from blood. In the paper's terms, the cell subset or site label means: CD45RA-negative fraction. The receptor source for this set is a man younger than 30 in good health.

The chain links TRBV6-1 to TRBJ1-5; D unresolved. CDR1 is MNHNS and CDR2 is SASEGT in the germline V gene. V was shortened by 2 bases and J by 0 bases, with 5 bases between the two germline ends. The CDR3 length is 14 residues. In DNA form, the CDR3 reads TGTGCCAGCAGTGAACAGTATAGCAATCAGCCCCAGCATTTT. Amino acids: CASSEQYSNQPQHF.

The chain joins TRBV6-1 to TRBJ2-7; D may correspond to TRBD1 or TRBD2 (5 bases each). CDR1 is MNHNS, CDR2 SASEGT, per germline. The V end lost 3 bases, the J end lost 6 bases, and 12 bases lay between the germline ends. This CDR3 spans 13 amino acids. CDR3 bases: TGTGCCAGCAGTGAGGGGGATCATAGCGAGCAGTACTTC. This codes for CASSEGDHSEQYF.

J is TRBJ2-5 and V is TRBV5-1, with a tentative D call TRBD2 (6 bases). The CDR3 extends over 14 amino acids. V was cut by 5 bases and J by 5 bases, with 16 bases left in between. Germline loops: CDR1 SGHRS, CDR2 YFSETQ. The CDR3 DNA reads TGCGCCAGCAGAGAGCCAGCGGGTGGGGAGACCCAGTACTTC. It is translated as CASREPAGGETQYF.

V is TRBV15 and J is TRBJ2-5; D not resolved. Trimming pared 0 bases from V and 5 bases from J, leaving 10 bases between. The germline CDR1 and CDR2 sequences are LNHNV and YYDKDF (reference sequence). The CDR3 is made up of 14 amino acids. This chain's CDR3 is CATSREGSKETQYF. The CDR3 DNA reads as TGTGCCACCAGCAGAGAGGGTTCGAAGGAGACCCAGTACTTC.

This sequence joins TRBV10-3 and TRBJ1-6, with a possible D match to TRBD1 (6 bases). CDR1 and CDR2 (germline): ENHRY, SYGVKD. The germline V and J ends were trimmed by 8 bases and 7 bases, with 15 bases remaining between them. The CDR3 is made up of 14 amino acids. The CDR3 is CAIGPGQSNSPLHF. The CDR3 nucleotides read TGTGCCATCGGTCCCGGACAGAGCAATTCACCCCTCCACTTT.